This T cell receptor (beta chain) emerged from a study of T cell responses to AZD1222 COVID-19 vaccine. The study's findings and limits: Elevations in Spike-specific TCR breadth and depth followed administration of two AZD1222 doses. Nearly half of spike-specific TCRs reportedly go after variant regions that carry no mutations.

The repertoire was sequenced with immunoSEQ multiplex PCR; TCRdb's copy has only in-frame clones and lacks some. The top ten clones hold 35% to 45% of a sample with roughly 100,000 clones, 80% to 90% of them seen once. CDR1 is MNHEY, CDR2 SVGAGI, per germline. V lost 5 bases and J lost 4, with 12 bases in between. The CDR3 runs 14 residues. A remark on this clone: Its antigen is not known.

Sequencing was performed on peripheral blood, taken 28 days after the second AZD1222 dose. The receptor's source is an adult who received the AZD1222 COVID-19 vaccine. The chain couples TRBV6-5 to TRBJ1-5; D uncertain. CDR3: CASSIGVGNQPQHF. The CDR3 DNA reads TGTGCCAGCAGTATCGGGGTAGGGAATCAGCCCCAGCATTTT.